This T cell receptor (beta chain) was sequenced for a study of blood T cell repertoires in COVID-19. Overall study context: Acute and convalescent COVID-19 specimens originated in the United States, Italy and Spain. PBMCs, B-cell-depleted T cells, or T cells were the source of the cDNA or gDNA that made up the material.

Trimming removed 8 bases from V and 8 bases from J; junction bases left unmatched: 14. From germline, CDR1 is MNHEY and CDR2 SMNVEV (reference sequence). This CDR3 has 14 amino acids. Original data processing: Estimation of nucleated cell counts relied on the amplification of reference gene primers. Only in-frame clones appear in the TCRdb table, and some are missing; sequencing was by immunoSEQ multiplex PCR. V and J calls plus clone size are reproduced from that table; the DNA served to infer D and trimming. The sample includes tens of thousands of clones, 70% to 90% seen only once; the top ten take about 15%.

Sequenced input: peripheral blood. This chain connects TRBV27 to TRBJ1-2; 7 bases map to TRBD1. This TCR derives from a woman in her 70s with acute or convalescent COVID-19. DNA of the CDR3: TGTGCCAGCGGCTATTGGGACAGAACCTGGGGCTACACCTTC. Its protein product is CASGYWDRTWGYTF.